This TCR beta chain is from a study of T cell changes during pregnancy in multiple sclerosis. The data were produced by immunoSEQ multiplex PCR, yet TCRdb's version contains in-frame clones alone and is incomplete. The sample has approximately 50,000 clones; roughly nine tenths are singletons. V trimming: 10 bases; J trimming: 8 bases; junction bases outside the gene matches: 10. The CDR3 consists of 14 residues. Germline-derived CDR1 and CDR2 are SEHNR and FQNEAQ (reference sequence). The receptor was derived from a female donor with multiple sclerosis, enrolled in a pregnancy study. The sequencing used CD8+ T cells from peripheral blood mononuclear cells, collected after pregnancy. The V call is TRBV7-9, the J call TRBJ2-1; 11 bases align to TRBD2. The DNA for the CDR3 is TGTGCCACTCACGCCGGGACTAGCGGCCATGAGCAGTTCTTC. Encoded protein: CATHAGTSGHEQFF.